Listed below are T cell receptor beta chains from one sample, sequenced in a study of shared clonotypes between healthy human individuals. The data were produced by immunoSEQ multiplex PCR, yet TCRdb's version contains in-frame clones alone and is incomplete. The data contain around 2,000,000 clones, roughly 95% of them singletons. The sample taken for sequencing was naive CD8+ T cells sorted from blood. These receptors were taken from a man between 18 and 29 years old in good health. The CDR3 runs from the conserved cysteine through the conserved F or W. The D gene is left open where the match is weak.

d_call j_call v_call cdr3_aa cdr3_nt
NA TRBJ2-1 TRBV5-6 CASSSGGGNEQFF TGTGCCAGCAGCTCGGGCGGAGGCAATGAGCAGTTCTTC
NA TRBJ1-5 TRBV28 CASSLFGAVPNQPQHF TGTGCCAGCAGTTTATTTGGGGCCGTCCCTAATCAGCCCCAGCATTTT
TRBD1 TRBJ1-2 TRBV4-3 CASSPYRGLLDGYTF TGCGCCAGCAGCCCATACAGGGGTCTTCTGGATGGCTACACCTTC
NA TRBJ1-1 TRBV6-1 CASIKVDSLGAFF TGTGCCAGCATAAAGGTAGATTCCCTTGGAGCTTTCTTT
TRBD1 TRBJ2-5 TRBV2 CASSPGTGFQETQYF TGTGCCAGCAGTCCCGGGACAGGGTTCCAAGAGACCCAGTACTTC
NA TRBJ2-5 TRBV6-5 CASRRGAGETQYF TGTGCCAGCAGGCGGGGTGCAGGCGAGACCCAGTACTTC
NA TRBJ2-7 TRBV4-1 CATKRVGESSYEQYF TGCGCCACCAAACGGGTTGGGGAGAGCTCCTACGAGCAGTACTTC
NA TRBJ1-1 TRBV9 CASSGGQNTEAFF TGTGCCAGCAGCGGCGGACAGAACACTGAAGCTTTCTTT
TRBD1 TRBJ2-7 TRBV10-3 CAISESTGPDEQYF TGTGCCATCAGTGAGTCGACAGGGCCGGACGAGCAGTACTTC
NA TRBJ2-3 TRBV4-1 CASSPKLGVSTDTQYF TGCGCCAGCAGCCCTAAGCTGGGGGTGAGCACAGATACGCAGTATTTT
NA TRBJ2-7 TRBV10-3 CAISGGAGNSYEQYF TGTGCCATCAGTGGGGGGGCCGGCAACTCCTACGAGCAGTACTTC
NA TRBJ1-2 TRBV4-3 CASSHLEGIVGYGYTF TGCGCCAGCAGCCACTTAGAGGGGATCGTAGGCTATGGCTACACCTTC
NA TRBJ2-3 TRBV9 CASSVSHTDTQYF TGTGCCAGCAGCGTCTCTCACACAGATACGCAGTATTTT
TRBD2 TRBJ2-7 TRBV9 CASSVSGSLSEQYF TGTGCCAGCAGCGTGAGCGGGAGTCTGAGTGAGCAGTACTTC
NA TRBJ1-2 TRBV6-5 CASSYSTGERYYGYTF TGTGCCAGCAGTTACAGTACGGGTGAAAGATACTATGGCTACACCTTC